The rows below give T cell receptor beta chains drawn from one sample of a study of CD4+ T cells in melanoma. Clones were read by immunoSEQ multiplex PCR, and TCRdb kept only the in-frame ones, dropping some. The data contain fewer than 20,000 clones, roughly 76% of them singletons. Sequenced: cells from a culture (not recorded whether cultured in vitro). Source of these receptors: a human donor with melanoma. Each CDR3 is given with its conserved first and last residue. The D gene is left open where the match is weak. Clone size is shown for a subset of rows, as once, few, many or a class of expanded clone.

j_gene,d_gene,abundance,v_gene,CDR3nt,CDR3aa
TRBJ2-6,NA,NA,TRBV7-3,TGTGCCAGCAGCATGGGGGCCTCTGGGGCCAACGTCCTGACTTTC,CASSMGASGANVLTF
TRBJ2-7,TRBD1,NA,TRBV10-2,TGCGCCAGCACTGGGACAGGGGGAATCTACGAGCAGTACTTC,CASTGTGGIYEQYF
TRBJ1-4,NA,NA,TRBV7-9,TGTGCCAGCAGCTTAGGGAATAATGAAAAACTGTTTTTT,CASSLGNNEKLFF
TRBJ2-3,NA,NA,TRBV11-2,TGTGCCAGCAGCGTTTTACTATTCACAGATACGCAGTATTTT,CASSVLLFTDTQYF
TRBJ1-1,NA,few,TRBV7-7,TGTGCTAGCAGCCAACCCCTGCACTACCCTGAAGCTTTCTTT,CASSQPLHYPEAFF
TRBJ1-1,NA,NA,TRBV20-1,TGCAGTGCGCGTCAGAATCAAGCTTTCTTT,CSARQNQAFF
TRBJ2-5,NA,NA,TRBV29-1,TGCAGCGTTGAAGGGGGGGCCTATCGGACCCAGTACTTC,CSVEGGAYRTQYF
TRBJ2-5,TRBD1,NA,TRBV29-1,TGCAGCGCACCAGGACAGGGGGCGAGGGAGACCCAGTACTTC,CSAPGQGARETQYF
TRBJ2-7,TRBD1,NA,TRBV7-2,TGTGCCAGCAGCTCCGACAGGGGGCCGCACGAGCAGTACTTC,CASSSDRGPHEQYF
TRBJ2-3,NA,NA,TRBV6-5,TGTGCCAGCAGTTCCCTCGGACCCACAGATACGCAGTATTTT,CASSSLGPTDTQYF
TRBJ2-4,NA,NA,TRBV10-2,TGCGCCAGCAGTGGGATCGGGACCGCCACCTTCTCCAGAGCCAAAAACATTCAGTACTTC,CASSGIGTATFSRAKNIQYF
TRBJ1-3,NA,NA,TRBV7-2,TGTGCCAGCAGCTCTATTACCTCTGGAAACACCATATATTTT,CASSSITSGNTIYF
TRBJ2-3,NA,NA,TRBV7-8,TGTGCCAGCAGCCCGCCCGGGGAACGGCGGGATACGCAGTATTTT,CASSPPGERRDTQYF
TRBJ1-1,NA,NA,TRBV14,TGTGCCAGCAGCCACCCCGGGCGGGGCACTGAAGCTTTCTTT,CASSHPGRGTEAFF
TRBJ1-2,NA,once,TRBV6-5,TGTGCCAGCAATCTGACTCCCACCCTGAACTATGGCTACACCTTC,CASNLTPTLNYGYTF
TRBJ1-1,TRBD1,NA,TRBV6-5,TGTGCCAGCAGTTCGCTATCCCGGACAGGGGGCCGAGCTTTCTTT,CASSSLSRTGGRAFF
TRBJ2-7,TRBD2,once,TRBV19,TGTGCCAGTAGTCAGACAACTAGCGGGGGGGCCTCCTACGAGCAGTACTTC,CASSQTTSGGASYEQYF
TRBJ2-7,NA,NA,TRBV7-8,TGTGCCAGCAGCTACAGACGGAACTCCTACGAGCAGTACTTC,CASSYRRNSYEQYF
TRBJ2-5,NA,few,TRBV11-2,TGTGCCAGCACCTTCTCGGAGGGCGAGACCCAGTACTTC,CASTFSEGETQYF
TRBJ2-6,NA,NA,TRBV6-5,TGTGCCAGCAGTTTATCGGGCCCTGGGGCCAACGTCCTGACTTTC,CASSLSGPGANVLTF
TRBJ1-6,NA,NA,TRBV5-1,TGCGCCAGCAGCGCCATTAATAATTCACCCCTCCACTTT,CASSAINNSPLHF
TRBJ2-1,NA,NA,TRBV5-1,TGCGCCAGCAGCTTACTCATGGACTACAATGAGCAGTTCTTC,CASSLLMDYNEQFF
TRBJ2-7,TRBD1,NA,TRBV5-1,TGCGCCAGCGGGACCGGGACAGTCTACTCCTACGAGCAGTACTTC,CASGTGTVYSYEQYF
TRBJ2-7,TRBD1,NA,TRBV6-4,TGTGCCAGCACTTCGACAGGGATCCACGAGCAGTACTTC,CASTSTGIHEQYF
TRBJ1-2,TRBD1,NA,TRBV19,TGTGCCAGTAGTACGCAAAGACAGGGCGGATATGGCTACACCTTC,CASSTQRQGGYGYTF
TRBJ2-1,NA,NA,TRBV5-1,TGCGCCAGCAGCTTGGGGGGCGGGGGCAACAATGAGCAGTTCTTC,CASSLGGGGNNEQFF
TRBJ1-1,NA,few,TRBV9,TGTGCCAGCGGTCGACAGAACACTGAAGCTTTCTTT,CASGRQNTEAFF
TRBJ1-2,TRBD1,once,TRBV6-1,TGTGCCAGCAGGTTCCCAGGGGGTAATGGCTACACCTTC,CASRFPGGNGYTF
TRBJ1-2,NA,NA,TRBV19,TGTGCCAGTAGTGCACAGGGAGGCTATGGCTACACCTTC,CASSAQGGYGYTF
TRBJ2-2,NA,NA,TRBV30,TGTGCCTGGAGTGGCCTGGTCCGCGAGATGCCCGGGGCCAACACCGGGGAGCTGTTTTTT,CAWSGLVREMPGANTGELFF
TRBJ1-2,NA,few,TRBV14,TGTGCCAGCAGCCAAGATGGACGGTTGTCCTATGGCTACACCTTC,CASSQDGRLSYGYTF
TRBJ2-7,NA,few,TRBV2,TGTGCCAGCACAGGGGGGACCTCCTACGAGCAGTACTTC,CASTGGTSYEQYF
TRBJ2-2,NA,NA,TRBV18,TGTGCCAGCTCACCATCTTTACGGGGAGCCACCGGGGAGCTGTTTTTT,CASSPSLRGATGELFF
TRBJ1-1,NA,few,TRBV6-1,TGTGCCAGCACTATCGGGAACACTGAAGCTTTCTTT,CASTIGNTEAFF
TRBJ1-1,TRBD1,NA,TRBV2,TGTGCCAGCAGTGAAGGATGGTCAGGGGGCACTGAAGCTTTCTTT,CASSEGWSGGTEAFF
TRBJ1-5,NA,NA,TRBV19,TGTGCCAGTACCCTTACAGCAAATAGCAATCAGCCCCAGCATTTT,CASTLTANSNQPQHF
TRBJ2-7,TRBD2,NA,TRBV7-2,TGTGCCAGCAGCTGGACCGGGACTAGCGGATACGAGCAGTACTTC,CASSWTGTSGYEQYF
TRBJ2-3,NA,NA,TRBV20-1,TGCAGTGCGTCTGGGACCATAGGTTCGTATTTT,CSASGTIGSYF
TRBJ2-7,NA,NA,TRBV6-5,TGTGCCAGCAGTTCACCAGCGGGCCGCTCCTACGAGCAGTACTTC,CASSSPAGRSYEQYF
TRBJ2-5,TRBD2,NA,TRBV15,TGTGCCACCAGCTCAACGCTCACTAGCGGAGAGACCCAGTACTTC,CATSSTLTSGETQYF
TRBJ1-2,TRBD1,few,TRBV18,TGTGCCAGCTCACCGGGGACAGGGGTTTATGGCTACACCTTC,CASSPGTGVYGYTF
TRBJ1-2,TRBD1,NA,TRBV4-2,TGTGCCAGCAGCCAAGCTGCAGGGCAGGGGGGGACCTATGGCTACACCTTC,CASSQAAGQGGTYGYTF
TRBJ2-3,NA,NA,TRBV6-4,TGTGCCAGCAGTGACGAGGGACTGAGCACAGATACGCAGTATTTT,CASSDEGLSTDTQYF
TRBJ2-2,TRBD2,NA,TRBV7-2,TGTGCCAGCAGCTTAGCGCGGGGGGTCACCGGGGAGCTGTTTTTT,CASSLARGVTGELFF
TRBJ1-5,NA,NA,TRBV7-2,TGTGCCAGCAGCCTCAGAACGGGGACGGAGCCCCAGCATTTT,CASSLRTGTEPQHF
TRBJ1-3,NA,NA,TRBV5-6,TGTGCCAGCGGAGGGACGGGCTGGCGCACCATATATTTT,CASGGTGWRTIYF
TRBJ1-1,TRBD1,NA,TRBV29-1,TGCAGCGTAGGGGACACCGGGACAGGGTCCACTGAAGCTTTCTTT,CSVGDTGTGSTEAFF
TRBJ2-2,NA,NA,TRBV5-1,TGCGCCAGCAGCTTGGCCCAAGGGGGTCGACGGACCGGGGAGCTGTTTTTT,CASSLAQGGRRTGELFF
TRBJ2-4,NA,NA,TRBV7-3,TGTGCCAGCAGCCTCTCCTACGGGAACATTCAGTACTTC,CASSLSYGNIQYF
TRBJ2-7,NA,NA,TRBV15,TGTGCCACCAGCAGAGCTGGGAGCTCCTACGAGCAGTACTTC,CATSRAGSSYEQYF
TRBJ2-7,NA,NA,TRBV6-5,TGTGCCAGCAGCCGGACCGGGACAACCTACGAGCAGTACTTC,CASSRTGTTYEQYF
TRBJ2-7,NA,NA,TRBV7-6,TGTGCCAGCAGCCCTCGGTGGAAGGGTGGATACGAGCAGTACTTC,CASSPRWKGGYEQYF
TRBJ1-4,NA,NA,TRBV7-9,TGTGCCAGCAGCTTAGTAGCCAGGAGTAATGAAAAACTGTTTTTT,CASSLVARSNEKLFF
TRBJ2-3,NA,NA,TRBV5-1,TGCGCCAGCAGCTTTCGGGCACGCCTGGAGGCGATAGATACGCAGTATTTT,CASSFRARLEAIDTQYF
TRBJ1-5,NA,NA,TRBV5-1,TGCGCCAGCAGCTTGTATTTCGGGGGGACCAATCAGCCCCAGCATTTT,CASSLYFGGTNQPQHF
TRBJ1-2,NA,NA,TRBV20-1,TGCAGTGCAAGACTGGGCTATGGCTACACCTTC,CSARLGYGYTF
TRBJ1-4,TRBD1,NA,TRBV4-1,TGCGCCAGCAGCCAAGAGTGGGGGAACAGGGGTTCTAATGAAAAACTGTTTTTT,CASSQEWGNRGSNEKLFF